These T cell receptor beta chains were read from a single sample in a study of blood T cell repertoires in COVID-19. The data were produced by immunoSEQ multiplex PCR, yet TCRdb's version contains in-frame clones alone and is incomplete. The sample lists about 120,000 clones, 60% to 75% occurring once. Sequencing was performed on peripheral blood. The receptors here all came from a woman between 65 and 79 years old with acute or convalescent COVID-19. The CDR3 runs from the conserved cysteine through the conserved F or W. A D gene is named only where the DNA matches it firmly. Clone size appears in some rows only: once, few, many, or a class for an expanded clone.

>TRBJ1-1|TRBV15|-|14|-
TGTGCCACCAGCAGTTTTCAGGTCAACACTGAAGCTTTCTTT
CATSSFQVNTEAFF
>TRBJ2-3|TRBV5-5|TRBD2|14|-
TGTGCCAGCAGCTGGTCTAGCGGCGGAGATACGCAGTATTTT
CASSWSSGGDTQYF
>TRBJ2-3|TRBV6-5|-|15|-
TGTGCCAGCAGCAGGACTAACGGGAGAGGAGATACGCAGTATTTT
CASSRTNGRGDTQYF
>TRBJ1-1|TRBV2|-|13|-
TGTGCCAGCAGTGGACAGGCCGCCACTGAAGCTTTCTTT
CASSGQAATEAFF
>TRBJ2-7|TRBV11-2|TRBD2|17|-
TGTGCCAGCAGCTTATACTACTCCAAGCGGGAAGTCTACGAGCAGTACTTC
CASSLYYSKREVYEQYF
>TRBJ2-7|TRBV28|TRBD2|16|-
TGTGCCAGCAGTCCGGGACTAGCGGCAACCTTTTACGAGCAGTACTTC
CASSPGLAATFYEQYF
>TRBJ2-3|TRBV4-3|-|15|-
TGCGCCAGCAGCCAAGACAGGGTCCCCACAGATACGCAGTATTTT
CASSQDRVPTDTQYF
>TRBJ1-4|TRBV19|TRBD1|16|-
TGTGCCAGTAGTACCCCGACAGGGGGTATCGGTGAAAAACTGTTTTTT
CASSTPTGGIGEKLFF
>TRBJ2-7|TRBV12-5|TRBD2|17|-
TGTGCTAGTGGTTTGGTACCCCAGCGGGGTGGGAGTTACGAGCAGTACTTC
CASGLVPQRGGSYEQYF
>TRBJ2-5|TRBV25-1|-|13|few
TGTGCCAGCAGAGCAGGCGAGCAAGAGACCCAGTACTTC
CASRAGEQETQYF
>TRBJ2-7|TRBV7-2|TRBD2|13|-
TGTGCCAGCAGGGTCGGGGGGACCTACGAGCAGTACTTC
CASRVGGTYEQYF
>TRBJ2-3|TRBV5-1|-|15|-
TGCGCCAGCAGCTTGGGGCACCCCAGCACAGATACGCAGTATTTT
CASSLGHPSTDTQYF
>TRBJ2-7|TRBV28|-|12|-
TGTGCCAGCCTACAGAGCTCCTACGAGCAGTACTTC
CASLQSSYEQYF
>TRBJ1-4|TRBV4-1|TRBD1|14|many
TGCGCCAGCAGCCGGGACAGGGCCAATGAAAAACTGTTTTTT
CASSRDRANEKLFF
>TRBJ2-3|TRBV18|TRBD2|17|-
TGTGCCAGCTCACCACCGCTTTCCCAGCGGGGGGCAGATACGCAGTATTTT
CASSPPLSQRGADTQYF
>TRBJ2-2|TRBV27|-|16|-
TGTGCCAGCAGGCCCCCGGGTCCTACGAACACCGGGGAGCTGTTTTTT
CASRPPGPTNTGELFF
>TRBJ2-1|TRBV27|TRBD2|12|-
TGTGCCAGCAGTTCTAGCGGGAGTGTCAAGTTCTTC
CASSSSGSVKFF
>TRBJ1-1|TRBV7-9|-|13|-
TGTGCCAGCAGCTTATATTTGAACACTGAAGCTTTCTTT
CASSLYLNTEAFF